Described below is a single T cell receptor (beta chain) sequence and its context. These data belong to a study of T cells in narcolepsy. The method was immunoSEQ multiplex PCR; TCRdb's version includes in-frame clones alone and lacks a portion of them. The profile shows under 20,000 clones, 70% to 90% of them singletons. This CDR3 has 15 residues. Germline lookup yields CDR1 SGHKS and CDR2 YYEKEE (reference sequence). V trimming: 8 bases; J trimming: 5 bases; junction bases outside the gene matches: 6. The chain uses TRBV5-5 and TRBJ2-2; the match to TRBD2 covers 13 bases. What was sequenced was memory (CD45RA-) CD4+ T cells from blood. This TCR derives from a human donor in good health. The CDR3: CASTPGLAGTGELFF. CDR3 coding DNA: TGTGCCAGTACTCCGGGACTAGCGGGGACCGGGGAGCTGTTTTTT.